This TCR beta chain originates from a study of cytomegalovirus exposure and HLA in healthy donors. Study information: From donors who were HLA-typed, an early data release held approximately 80 million unique TCRs. Points from the study as a whole: The classifier reportedly diagnosed cytomegalovirus status with high sensitivity and specificity. Being productive about 87% or about 30% of the time was typical of most TCR beta V segments in an earlier analysis.

PCR was performed using 60 Vbeta and 13 Jbeta primers. In the study's own analysis: A later analysis counted about 80 million unique TCR beta chains, about 11 million shared. TCRdb keeps only in-frame clones here, not all; method: immunoSEQ multiplex PCR. V and J calls and clone size are given by that table; D and trimming were obtained from the DNA. The table records about 250,000 clones, under 80% of them present only once. In this sample, this clone turned up a few times. Its antigen is not known. The TCR originated in a female donor in good health and CMV-seronegative. Input material: PBMCs.

CDR3 in DNA: TGTGCCAGCAGCCAAGCTAGGACAGTCGTGTATGGCTACACCTTC. This gives the protein CASSQARTVVYGYTF. V usage is TRBV14 and J usage is TRBJ1-2; D may be TRBD1 (6 bases). V was shortened by 1 base and J by 5 bases, with 14 bases between the two germline ends. Germline lookup yields CDR1 SGHDN and CDR2 FVKESK. The CDR3 covers 15 residues.